This paragraph reports one T cell receptor (beta chain). Antigen specificity is unknown. These data are taken from a study of cytomegalovirus exposure and HLA in healthy donors. General study findings and limits: It was reportedly the case that the classifier diagnosed cytomegalovirus status with high specificity and sensitivity. In an earlier analysis, in some 500 donors, most V segments appeared productive either ~87% or ~30% of the time.

The CDR3 extends over 15 amino acids. The V gene end was trimmed by 1 base and the J gene end by 1 base; junction bases not matched to a gene: 0. Germline CDR1 is MNHNS and CDR2 is SASEGT. The PCR made use of 60 Vbeta and 13 Jbeta primers. The repertoire was sequenced with immunoSEQ multiplex PCR; TCRdb's copy has only in-frame clones and lacks some. The sample yields about 120,000 clones, 70% to 75% seen once. The sample comprised PBMCs. V and J are TRBV6-1 and TRBJ1-4, with TRBD1 matching over 7 bases. The receptor comes from a young woman in good health and CMV-seronegative. This chain's CDR3 is CASSEDRGTNEKLFF. As DNA, the CDR3 is TGTGCCAGCAGTGAAGACAGGGGAACTAATGAAAAACTGTTTTTT.